These 14 T cell receptor beta chains were all obtained from the same sample, sequenced in a study of T cell responses to AZD1222 COVID-19 vaccine (dated by TCRdb to the early 2020s). Read against the paper, the sample's time point label means: about 28 days (+/-7) after the second vaccine dose. To prepare the library, the immunoSEQ multiplex PCR assay was applied. TCRdb carries this immuneACCESS record with in-frame sequences only. Its versions omit some clonotypes, under half of them owing to an unresolved V gene in the studies checked, with the rest unexplained. The sample records around 140,000 clones, about 90% of which are singletons. The top ten hold roughly 3.4% of the sample. Source: peripheral blood, taken 28 days after the second AZD1222 dose. The source is an adult who received the AZD1222 COVID-19 vaccine.

This chain links TRBV19 with TRBJ1-5, with TRBD1 matching 7 bases. There are 16 residues in the CDR3. Germline CDR1 is LNHDA and CDR2 is SQIVND (reference sequence). The J segment lost 1 base and the V segment lost 5 bases, leaving 8 bases of the junction unmatched. The chain's CDR3 is CASSPQRQGSNQPQHF. Here the CDR3 DNA reads TGTGCCAGTAGTCCGCAACGACAGGGAAGCAATCAGCCCCAGCATTTT.

The gene calls are TRBV5-1 and TRBJ1-1; unclear D gene. This CDR3 is 17 amino acids long. Between the trimmed V and J ends, which lost 4 bases and 2 bases, there was a span of 21 bases. Germline V CDR1 and CDR2: SGHRS, YFSETQ. CDR3 loop: CASSKSDSSWGNTEAFF. CDR3 DNA sequence: TGCGCCAGCAGCAAATCCGATTCCTCGTGGGGAAACACTGAAGCTTTCTTT.

In this sample, this clone turned up a few times. The chain recombines TRBV5-6 with TRBJ2-7; 9 bases match TRBD1. The CDR3 runs to 15 residues. Per germline, CDR1 SGHDT and CDR2 YYEEEE. With V trimmed by 5 bases and J by 0 bases, 6 bases remained unmatched. CDR3 coding DNA: TGTGCCAGCAGTCCCCCGACAGGGGGCTCCTACGAGCAGTACTTC. As protein: CASSPPTGGSYEQYF.

The chain employs TRBV4-1 and TRBJ2-5, with a weak D call TRBD1 (6 bases). CDR1 MGHRA and CDR2 YSYEKL come from the germline V gene. This CDR3 comprises 17 residues. Trimming cost V 0 bases and J 8 bases, with 22 bases left between them. Here the CDR3 DNA reads TGCGCCAGCAGCCAAGATCGGGACATCCTCCTCGGAGGAACCCAGTACTTC. Translated, it gives CASSQDRDILLGGTQYF.

The chain uses TRBV10-3 and TRBJ1-1, with TRBD1 matching over 8 bases. V was pared by 3 bases and J by 8 bases, with 8 bases of the junction left unmatched. The CDR3 is 14 amino acids. Germline V gives CDR1 ENHRY, CDR2 SYGVKD. CDR3 coding DNA: TGTGCCATCAGTGAAGGGAGAACAGGGGGAGAAGCTTTCTTT. Translated: CAISEGRTGGEAFF.

The chain has TRBV7-2 and TRBJ2-5; tentatively, D is TRBD2 (6 bases). This CDR3 comprises 14 residues. CDR1 SGHTA and CDR2 FQGNSA come from the germline V gene. V lost 5 bases to trimming and J lost 0 bases, with 10 bases between them. The CDR3 nucleotides read TGTGCCAGCAGCCGGGGACTTCACCAAGAGACCCAGTACTTC. Its translation is CASSRGLHQETQYF.

The gene calls are TRBV5-6 and TRBJ1-5; unclear D gene. The CDR3 has 13 residues. Deletions cut 1 base from V and 4 bases from J, with 6 bases between. Looked up from germline, CDR1 is SGHDT and CDR2 is YYEEEE. The CDR3 sequence: CASSLNGNQPQHF. In DNA form, the CDR3 reads TGTGCCAGCAGCTTGAACGGTAATCAGCCCCAGCATTTT.

This clone was recorded once. The chain joins TRBV5-4 to TRBJ2-2, with 12 bases aligning to TRBD2. There are 17 residues in the CDR3. The trim removed 4 bases at V and 4 bases at J, leaving 8 bases unmatched. Germline lookup yields CDR1 SGHNT and CDR2 YYREEE (reference sequence). CDR3 nucleotides: TGTGCCAGCAGCGTTCGACTAGCGGGAGTAGCCACCGGGGAGCTGTTTTTT. Its protein is CASSVRLAGVATGELFF.

This rearrangement joins TRBV28 to TRBJ1-2, with unresolved D. Trimming took off 8 bases at V and 1 base at J, with 11 bases between the two ends. This CDR3 has 13 amino acids. CDR1 MDHEN and CDR2 SYDVKM come from the germline V gene. CDR3: CASEGGGNYGYTF. CDR3 sequence (DNA): TGTGCCAGCGAGGGAGGAGGTAACTATGGCTACACCTTC.

The chain employs TRBV18 and TRBJ2-1, with 11 bases matching TRBD2. CDR3 length: 17 amino acids. The germline CDR1 and CDR2 sequences are KGHSH and LQKENI. Germline trimming cut 4 bases from V and 0 bases from J; bases unmatched to any gene: 5. This CDR3 reads CASSLQTSGSSYNEQFF. The CDR3, as DNA: TGTGCCAGCTCACTCCAAACTAGCGGGAGCTCCTACAATGAGCAGTTCTTC.

V and J are TRBV28 and TRBJ2-2; D is possibly TRBD1 (5 bases). The germline V gene has CDR1 MDHEN and CDR2 SYDVKM. Trimming took 4 bases from V and 4 from J, leaving 19 bases between them. This CDR3 comprises 17 residues. The CDR3 region has the DNA TGTGCCAGCAGTTCCCCTCTGGGTCAGGGCGGCACCGGGGAGCTGTTTTTT. Translation: CASSSPLGQGGTGELFF.

This sequence joins TRBV19 and TRBJ2-7, with 7 bases lining up with TRBD2. CDR3 length equals 13 residues. J lost 7 bases, V lost 5 bases, and 8 bases had no gene match. The germline V gene has CDR1 LNHDA and CDR2 SQIVND (reference sequence). The CDR3 here is CASSYAGVPEQYF. The CDR3 nucleotides are TGTGCCAGTAGTTATGCGGGGGTTCCGGAGCAGTACTTC.

V gene TRBV28 combines with J gene TRBJ2-7, with 11 nucleotides matching TRBD2. This CDR3 contains 17 residues. V lost 3 bases and J lost 2; bases outside the gene matches: 9. Germline V lookup: CDR1 MDHEN, CDR2 SYDVKM. CDR3 bases: TGTGCCAGCAGTTTTCGGCTAGCGGGAGGTGGGACCTACGAGCAGTACTTC. It yields the protein CASSFRLAGGGTYEQYF. The complete variable domain, with remaining parts taken from reference TRBV28 and TRBJ2-7, reads DVKVTQSSRYLVKRTGEKVFLECVQDMDHENMFWYRQDPGLGLRLIYFSYDVKMKEKGDIPEGYSVSREKKERFSLILESASTNQTSMYLCASSFRLAGGGTYEQYFGPGTRLTVT.

The chain couples TRBV3-1 (or the pseudogene TRBV3-2) to TRBJ1-1; a weak D match, TRBD1 (6 bases). This CDR3 contains 15 residues. Germline-derived CDR1 and CDR2 are LGHDT and YNNKEL (reference sequence). V was shortened by 1 base and J by 1 base, with 10 bases between the two germline ends. This CDR3 reads CASSQAGGANTEAFF. The CDR3 nucleotides are TGTGCCAGCAGCCAAGCCGGGGGGGCGAACACTGAAGCTTTCTTT.